This T cell receptor (beta chain) was found in a study of human T cells and chemical hapten exposure. TCRdb called the RACE reads again in MiXCR, with one record for every CDR3 protein. The sample has around 380,000 distinct CDR3 sequences, around 5% seen once. As to time point: patch test 1, 2 weeks after DPC sensitization. Treatment reported: therapeutic diphenylcyclopropenone sensitization with weekly scalp DPC. Study-level results: PT1 expanded TCR numbers tracked positively with patch test score. Alopecia in all donors means immunity may differ from healthy individuals. It was expanded TCRs that formed significantly more large CDR3 similarity clusters than controls did.

Comment on this clonotype: Its antigen remains unidentified.

This sequence was found in a woman in her forties or fifties with alopecia areata. Some clones in this sample may be carry-over from other donors' samples. The sample in question was whole blood, obtained in connection with sensitization to the hapten diphenylcyclopropenone (DPC).

The CDR3 here is CASSGHPNYGYTF. CDR3 coding DNA: TGTGCCAGCAGTGGACACCCTAACTATGGCTACACCTTC. J is TRBJ1-2 and V is TRBV6-4; D is ambiguous. V shed 4 bases and J shed 0 bases, with 6 bases lying between them. CDR3 length equals 13 residues. In germline, CDR1 is MRHNA, CDR2 SNTAGT.